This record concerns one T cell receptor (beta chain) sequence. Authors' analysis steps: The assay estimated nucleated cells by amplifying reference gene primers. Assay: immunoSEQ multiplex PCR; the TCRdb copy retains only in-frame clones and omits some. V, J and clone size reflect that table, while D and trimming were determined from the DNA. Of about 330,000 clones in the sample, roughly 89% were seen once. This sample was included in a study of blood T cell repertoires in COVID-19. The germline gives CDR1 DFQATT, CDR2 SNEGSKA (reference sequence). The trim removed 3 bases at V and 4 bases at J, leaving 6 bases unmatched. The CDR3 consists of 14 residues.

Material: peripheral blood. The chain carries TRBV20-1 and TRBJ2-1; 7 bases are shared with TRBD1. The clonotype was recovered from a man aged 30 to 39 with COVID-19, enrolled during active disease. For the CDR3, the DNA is TGCAGTGCTAGTAGGGGGCAGGGGTACAATGAGCAGTTCTTC. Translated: CSASRGQGYNEQFF.